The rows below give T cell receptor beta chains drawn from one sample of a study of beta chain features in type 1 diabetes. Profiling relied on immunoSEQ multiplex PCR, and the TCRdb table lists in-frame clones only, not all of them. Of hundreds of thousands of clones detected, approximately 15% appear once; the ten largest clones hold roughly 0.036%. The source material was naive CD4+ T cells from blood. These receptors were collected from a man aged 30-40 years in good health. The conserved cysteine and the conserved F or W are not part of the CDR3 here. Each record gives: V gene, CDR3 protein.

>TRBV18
ASSRDRDEKLF
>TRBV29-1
SVDGGRRINEQF
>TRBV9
ASSVAEGGSRSYNEQF
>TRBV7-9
ASSGSTMGELF
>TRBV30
AWSGTEAF
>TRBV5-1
ASSGTTGAYEQY
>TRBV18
ASSPDTTTGWQY
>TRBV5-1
ASSLSGNALSEQF
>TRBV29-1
SADKGPYGYT
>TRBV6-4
ASSDRGITDTQY
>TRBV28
ASSPGTGGYT
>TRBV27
ASSLFSDRGVNEQF
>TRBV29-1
SVEVLNEKLF
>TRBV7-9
ASFSTGTDTQY
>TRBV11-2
ASSRRRPTDTQY
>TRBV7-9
ASSRKETQY
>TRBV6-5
ASSKTWRQGNEQF
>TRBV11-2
ASSYDRGSGYT
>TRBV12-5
ASGLYSTDTQY
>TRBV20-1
SAGTAGEAF
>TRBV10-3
AISAQGTSYNEQF
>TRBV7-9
ASSLWASGSTNEQF
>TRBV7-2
ASSPISYYEQF
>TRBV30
AWSVVVGTIY
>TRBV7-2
ASSPGLGLGTQY
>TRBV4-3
ASSWARGGTEAF
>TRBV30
AWNERTGRGYT
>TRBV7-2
ASSLVRQTTGELF
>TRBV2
ASTRGAEAF
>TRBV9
ASSAGTLANYGYT
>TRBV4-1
ASSQVLRETQY
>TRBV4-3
ASSQAGVGYT
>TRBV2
ASSTTDTQY
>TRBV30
AWSVGEGTEAF
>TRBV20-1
SARSGLPLH
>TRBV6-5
AAVGQGPGGYT
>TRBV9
ASSVDPSGGAKETQY
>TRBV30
AGSRQNTEAF
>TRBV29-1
SVDSGRSSYEQY
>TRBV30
AWSIKYAGEPQH
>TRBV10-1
ASSALAGESSYNEQF
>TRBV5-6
ASSLQGRNEQF
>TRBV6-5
ASNRGSQGNYGYT
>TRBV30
AWSLGTRWGEETQY
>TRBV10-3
ATWPGQRTLSNTGELF
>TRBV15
ATSSGDREKNTGELF
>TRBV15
ATSRASFNNEQF
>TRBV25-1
ASSDLAGVEQY
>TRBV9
ASSVEGTSHRDTQY
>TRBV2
ASLKDPTNYGYT
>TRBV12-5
ASGLAGANTEAF
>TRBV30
AWTLRETQY
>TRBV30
AWSEVTGVNYGYT